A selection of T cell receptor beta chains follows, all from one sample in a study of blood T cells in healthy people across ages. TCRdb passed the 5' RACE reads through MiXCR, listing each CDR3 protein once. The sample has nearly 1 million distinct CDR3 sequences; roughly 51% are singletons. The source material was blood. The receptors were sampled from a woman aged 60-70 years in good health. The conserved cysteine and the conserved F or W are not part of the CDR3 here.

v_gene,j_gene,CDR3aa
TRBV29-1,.,CVEPGSETQY
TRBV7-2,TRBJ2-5,ASSSRLAGRQETQY
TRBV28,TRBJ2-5,ASRWSGTDPTEQY
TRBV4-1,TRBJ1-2,ASRDQYGYT
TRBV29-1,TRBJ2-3,SVGRGDDTQY
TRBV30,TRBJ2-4,AWSTGTGAGIQY
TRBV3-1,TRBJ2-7,ASSWTLSSYEQY
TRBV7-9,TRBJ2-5,ASSSLGRRYQETQY
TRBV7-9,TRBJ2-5,ASSPTWEGYETQY
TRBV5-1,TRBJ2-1,ASSLDSGRPEQF
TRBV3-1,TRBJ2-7,ASSQEGAGMAYEQY
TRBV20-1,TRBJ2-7,SAMAGSGASEQY
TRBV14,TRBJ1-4,ASSVDQGKLLF
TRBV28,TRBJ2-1,AIEAGFNNEQF
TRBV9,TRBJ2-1,ASSVGGSYNEQF
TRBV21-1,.,AIPTGGVLGEQY
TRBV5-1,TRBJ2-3,ASSLGRTDTQY
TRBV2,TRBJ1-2,ASTWTGPTYGYT
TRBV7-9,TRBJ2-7,ASSITSWGRDYEQY
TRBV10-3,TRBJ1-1,AISPWGAEAF
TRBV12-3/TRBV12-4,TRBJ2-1,ASSFFGQGANEQF
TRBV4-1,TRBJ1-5,ASSQREFVNQPQH
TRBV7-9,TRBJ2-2,ASSLDQGPITGELF
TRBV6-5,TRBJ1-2,ASSSIRFPEDGYT
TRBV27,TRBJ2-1,ASSYLGTSGPNEQF
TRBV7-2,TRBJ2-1,ASSTWGGGEQF
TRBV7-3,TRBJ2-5,ASILGTSGRETQY
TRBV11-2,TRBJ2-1,ASSIVLAGATPSSYNEQF
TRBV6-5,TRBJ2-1,ASSENLAGSEQF
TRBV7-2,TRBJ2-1,ASSLASGRAMYEQF
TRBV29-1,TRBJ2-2,STEQPRGTGNTGELF